The entry that follows covers one T cell receptor (beta chain) sequence. Described treatment: oral pan-JAK inhibitor, 5-10 mg twice daily. cDNA prepared by RNA extraction and subsequent reverse transcription served as the template for sequencing. This table comes from immunoSEQ multiplex PCR, and its TCRdb copy is limited to in-frame clones, with some not included. The table has 250,000 to 300,000 clones, more than 45% seen once; the top ten hold more than 1.5%. This sample is drawn from a study of CD8+ T cells in alopecia areata. CDR1 is GTSNPN and CDR2 is SVGIG in the germline V gene (reference sequence). CDR3 length: 16 amino acids. The V segment lost 0 bases and the J segment 2 bases; nucleotides outside the gene matches: 7.

The origin of this receptor is a human donor with alopecia areata. Sample: CD4+ T cells sorted from blood, taken at week 24, from a patient treated with tofacitinib. The chain recombines TRBV30 with TRBJ2-3; 8 bases map to TRBD2. This CDR3 is CAWSVPRGGTTDTQYF. The CDR3 DNA reads as TGTGCCTGGAGTGTACCCCGGGGGGGGACCACAGATACGCAGTATTTT.